This T cell receptor (beta chain) was obtained from a study of blood T cell repertoires in COVID-19. Study context: The United States, Italy and Spain supplied acute and convalescent COVID-19 samples. Nucleic acid was either cDNA or gDNA, and it came from T cells, B-cell-depleted T cells, or PBMCs.

The CDR3 spans 15 residues. V was cut by 0 bases and J by 10 bases, with 19 bases left in between. Per germline, CDR1 MGHRA and CDR2 YSYEKL. In the original processing: Reference gene primer amplification gave nucleated cell count estimates. Using immunoSEQ multiplex PCR, the repertoire was profiled, and TCRdb retains in-frame clones only, with some absent. That table is the source of V, J and clone size, and D and trimming were worked out from the DNA. In the table there are about 39,000 clones, approximately 87% of which are singletons. The source material was peripheral blood. The receptor was isolated from a man over 45 with active or convalescent COVID-19. The chain uses TRBV4-1 and TRBJ2-7; possibly TRBD2 for D (6 bases). CDR3 sequence: CASSQESNSGAPQYF. For the CDR3, the DNA is TGCGCCAGCAGCCAAGAGAGCAATAGCGGAGCCCCCCAGTACTTC.